The text below deals with one T cell receptor beta chain. Germline V gene lookup returns CDR1 MDHEN and CDR2 SYDVKM. The CDR3 consists of 15 residues. Template material for amplifying TCR beta CDR3 regions consisted of RNA transcripts. HTBI primers were employed in a first-round RT-PCR of the TCR CDR3. TCRdb re-called the multiplex PCR reads with MiXCR, one entry per CDR3 protein. Altogether about 400,000 distinct CDR3 sequences are present, approximately 15% being singletons, with the ten largest covering approximately 29%. The entry originates in a study of T cells in Graves' hyperthyroidism and ophthalmopathy.

Specimen: blood. This chain links TRBV28 with TRBJ2-4; 7 nucleotides align to TRBD2. The DNA end favors TRBJ2-7, so the J call may be wrong. The receptor comes from a woman in her 30s with Graves' hyperthyroidism. CDR3 nucleotides: TGTGCCAGCAGTTTGAATGGGCTAGCGGTCTACGAGCAGTACTTC. Encoded protein: CASSLNGLAVYEQYF.